Presented here are 29 T cell receptor beta chains from one specimen sequenced in a study of OX40 agonist ivuxolimab in advanced cancers. Here immunoSEQ multiplex PCR was the method, and the copy in TCRdb shows in-frame clones only, minus some. The sample contains tens of thousands of clones, 83% of which appear only once. The source material was CD4+ or CD8+ T cells sorted from blood, sampled in a trial of the OX40 agonist ivuxolimab. Receptors originate from an adult with an advanced solid tumor such as melanoma, head and neck, liver or kidney cancer.

The chain links TRBV19 to TRBJ2-7, with 11 bases matching TRBD1. J gave up 5 bases and V 3 bases, and 6 bases lay outside the gene matches. The germline V gene encodes CDR1 LNHDA and CDR2 SQIVND (reference sequence). This CDR3 spans 15 amino acids. The CDR3 coding sequence is TGTGCCAGTAGTATCGGGACAGGGGGAATGAACGAGCAGTACTTC. It is translated as CASSIGTGGMNEQYF.

The V gene is TRBV19, the J gene TRBJ2-1; 9 bases line up with TRBD2. V shed 3 bases, J shed 8 bases, and the junction held 8 bases outside the gene matches. The length of the CDR3 is 15 residues. Germline CDR1 LNHDA, CDR2 SQIVND (reference sequence). The DNA of the CDR3 is TGTGCCAGTAGTATTAATAGCGGGAGTAACGATGAGCAGTTCTTC. It encodes CASSINSGSNDEQFF.

This rearrangement joins TRBV4-3 to TRBJ2-1; TRBD2 is a possible D gene (6 bases). V was pared by 2 bases and J by 0 bases, with 17 bases between. CDR3 size: 18 residues. Germline V gene data show CDR1 as LGHNA and CDR2 as YSLEER. CDR3 amino acids: CASSQTVAAGPSYNEQFF. The DNA for the CDR3 is TGCGCCAGCAGCCAAACTGTAGCGGCGGGGCCCTCCTACAATGAGCAGTTCTTC.

This rearrangement joins TRBV19 to TRBJ2-5; tentatively, D is TRBD1 (6 bases). The CDR3 totals 13 residues. The V gene's germline CDR1 is LNHDA and CDR2 SQIVND (reference sequence). V lost 2 bases to trimming and J lost 6 bases, with 10 bases between them. The CDR3 DNA reads TGTGCCAGTAGTATATATGACAGGAAGACCCAGTACTTC. It translates to CASSIYDRKTQYF.

V usage is TRBV9 and J usage is TRBJ2-1, with D maybe TRBD2 (6 bases). Germline assignment: CDR1 SGDLS and CDR2 YYNGEE. Trimming stripped 0 bases from V and 7 bases from J, with 14 bases between. The CDR3 loop spans 15 amino acids. CDR3 protein: CASSVDVGEVNEQFF. CDR3 nucleotides: TGTGCCAGCAGCGTAGATGTCGGGGAGGTGAATGAGCAGTTCTTC.

Turning to this clone: The sample carries other DNA sequences with the same CDR3. The rearrangement uses TRBV7-9 and TRBJ2-7; TRBD1 might be the D (5 bases). Germline lookup yields CDR1 SEHNR and CDR2 FQNEAQ (reference sequence). The CDR3 sequence is 13 residues long. V gave up 2 bases and J gave up 7 bases, with 12 bases separating them. CDR3 nucleotides: TGTGCCAGCAGCTTAAAGGGGTCTTATGAGCAGTACTTC. Its protein product is CASSLKGSYEQYF.

A few counts support this clone. The J gene is TRBJ1-6, the V gene TRBV6-5; TRBD1 agrees at 7 bases. The junction had 5 bases not matched to a gene; V was cut back by 2 bases and J by 10 bases. CDR3 length: 14 residues. Germline lookup yields CDR1 MNHEY and CDR2 SVGAGI. The CDR3 sequence: CASSYRQGSSPLHF. The CDR3 bases are TGTGCCAGCAGTTACCGACAGGGTTCGTCACCCCTCCACTTT.

This chain uses TRBV27 with TRBJ2-3, with D possibly being TRBD1 (5 bases). This CDR3 region has 15 residues. The germline V gene has CDR1 MNHEY and CDR2 SMNVEV (reference sequence). V lost 2 bases to trimming and J lost 0 bases, with 9 bases between them. CDR3 residues: CASSLGQGSTDTQYF. DNA of the CDR3: TGTGCCAGCAGTTTAGGTCAGGGTAGCACAGATACGCAGTATTTT.

This clone has only a few counts. This chain uses TRBV11-1 with TRBJ1-2, with D hard to call. Germline values: CDR1 SGHAT, CDR2 FQDESV (reference sequence). Deletions cut 2 bases from V and 4 bases from J, with 8 bases between. CDR3 length: 13 amino acids. The CDR3 spells CASSLSRAYGYTF. CDR3 DNA sequence: TGTGCCAGCAGCTTATCGAGGGCCTATGGCTACACCTTC.

This clone showed up just once. The rearrangement links TRBV28 to TRBJ2-7; possibly TRBD2 for D (5 bases). The V gene's germline CDR1 is MDHEN and CDR2 SYDVKM. This CDR3 region has 13 residues. V lost 1 base to trimming and J lost 7 bases, with 11 bases between them. CDR3 loop: CASSLSLVEEQYF. DNA of the CDR3: TGTGCCAGCAGTTTATCACTAGTCGAAGAGCAGTACTTC.

CDR3 region: CASRIEAGIRYEQYF. DNA of the CDR3: TGTGCCAGCAGGATCGAGGCAGGGATTAGATACGAGCAGTACTTC. This chain joins TRBV28 and TRBJ2-7; a possible D gene is TRBD1 (5 bases). Trimming took off 6 bases at V and 4 bases at J, with 19 bases between the two ends. This CDR3 has 15 amino acids. The germline V gene has CDR1 MDHEN and CDR2 SYDVKM.

The chain recombines TRBV20-1 with TRBJ1-2; no clear D gene. Germline V gives CDR1 DFQATT, CDR2 SNEGSKA (reference sequence). The CDR3 runs 11 residues. Between the trimmed V and J ends, which lost 6 bases and 8 bases, there was a span of 13 bases. In nucleotides, the CDR3 is TGCAGTGCGGAGCGGATGTGGGGCTACACCTTC. Translating it yields CSAERMWGYTF.

Concerning this clone: The identical CDR3 is also encoded by other nucleotide sequences in the sample. The chain carries TRBV29-1 and TRBJ1-2; tentative D call: TRBD1 (6 bases). CDR3 length: 13 residues. Germline assignment: CDR1 SQVTM and CDR2 ANQGSEA. Trimming shortened V by 3 bases and J by 0 bases, and 8 bases separated the two germline ends. CDR3 loop: CSVETGANYGYTF. CDR3 DNA sequence: TGCAGCGTTGAGACAGGCGCTAACTATGGCTACACCTTC.

The chain recombines TRBV4-1 with TRBJ1-5, with D perhaps TRBD1 (5 bases). Germline lookup yields CDR1 MGHRA and CDR2 YSYEKL. Trimming removed 4 bases at V and 3 bases at J, with 13 bases between. CDR3 length equals 15 residues. The CDR3 DNA sequence: TGCGCCAGCAGCCTTCAGAATGGGGCCAATCAGCCCCAGCATTTT. Amino acid sequence: CASSLQNGANQPQHF.

V usage is TRBV27 and J usage is TRBJ2-3; no firm D call. V gave up 8 bases and J gave up 6 bases, with 15 bases separating them. The length of the CDR3 is 13 residues. Germline values: CDR1 MNHEY, CDR2 SMNVEV (reference sequence). The CDR3 sequence: CASGLYPGDTQYF. The CDR3 region has the DNA TGTGCCAGCGGCCTCTATCCAGGCGATACGCAGTATTTT.

In DNA form, the CDR3 reads TGTGCCAGCAGTCCCATCGGGACTAGCGGCTACAATGAGCAGTTCTTC. Its protein is CASSPIGTSGYNEQFF. This sequence joins TRBV27 and TRBJ2-1; 11 nucleotides line up with TRBD2. The germline V gene has CDR1 MNHEY and CDR2 SMNVEV (reference sequence). J lost 3 bases, V lost 5 bases, and 6 bases had no gene match. The CDR3 covers 16 residues.

The V and J genes are TRBV19 and TRBJ1-1; TRBD1 is a possible D gene (6 bases). The CDR3 is made up of 15 amino acids. V was pared by 10 bases and J by 0 bases, with 18 bases between. Germline V gene sequence: CDR1 LNHDA, CDR2 SQIVND (reference sequence). CDR3 bases: TGTGCCATTTCTATGCCGGGACAAATGAACACTGAAGCTTTCTTT. Amino acids: CAISMPGQMNTEAFF.

Worth noting for this clone: The junction and the germline gene differ at one end; a read error may be behind it. The DNA of the CDR3 is TGTGCCAGCAGTGAAAGAGCGGGGCAAGGGACCCAGTACTTC. It specifies CASSERAGQGTQYF. This chain connects TRBV6-1 to TRBJ2-5, with 7 bases fitting TRBD2. This CDR3 is 14 amino acids long. Germline-derived CDR1 and CDR2 are MNHNS and SASEGT.

The chain is built from TRBV28 and TRBJ1-1; D might be TRBD1 (5 bases). Trimming stripped 6 bases from V and 13 bases from J, with 24 bases between. Germline V gives CDR1 MDHEN, CDR2 SYDVKM. The CDR3 is 14 amino acids. DNA of the CDR3: TGTGCCAGCAGCCTAATATTTGGGGGGTCGGGGGGTTTCTTT. Amino acid sequence: CASSLIFGGSGGFF.

This clone appeared a few times. The sample holds other DNA sequences that translate to the same CDR3. The chain is built from TRBV30 and TRBJ1-2; 10 bases are shared with TRBD1. The CDR3 has 13 residues. Germline V gene sequence: CDR1 GTSNPN, CDR2 SVGIG (reference sequence). V was clipped by 5 bases and J by 2 bases; unmatched bases: 2. The CDR3 DNA reads TGTGCCTGGGGGACAGGGGTGAACTATGGCTACACCTTC. It specifies CAWGTGVNYGYTF.

J is TRBJ2-7 and V is TRBV11-2; weak D call: TRBD2 (6 bases). Germline V CDR1 and CDR2: SGHAT, FQNNGV. Trimming shortened V by 3 bases and J by 3 bases, and 15 bases separated the two germline ends. CDR3 length: 15 residues. The CDR3 DNA reads TGTGCCAGCAGCTTGGTTACCGGGACTGTCTACGAGCAGTACTTC. Protein: CASSLVTGTVYEQYF.

The chain couples TRBV9 to TRBJ2-7, with D possibly matching TRBD1 (6 bases). Trimming stripped 4 bases from V and 9 bases from J, with 20 bases between. CDR3 length: 14 residues. Germline V gene lookup returns CDR1 SGDLS and CDR2 YYNGEE. DNA of the CDR3: TGTGCCAGCAGCAATGAGGACGGGCCCAGGGGGCAGTACTTC. This encodes CASSNEDGPRGQYF.

Points on this clone: An end of the junction differs from the germline gene, which may be a read error. The chain is built from TRBV13 and TRBJ1-2; 8 bases line up with TRBD1. CDR1 and CDR2 (germline): PRHDT, FYEKMQ (reference sequence). The length of the CDR3 is 14 residues. The CDR3: CASSLGTGKYGYTF. The CDR3 region has the DNA TGTGCCAGCAGCCTAGGGACAGGAAAATATGGCTACACCTTC.

V and J are TRBV19 and TRBJ2-1, with D possibly matching TRBD2 (6 bases). This CDR3 contains 17 residues. From germline, CDR1 is LNHDA and CDR2 SQIVND (reference sequence). V was pared by 5 bases and J by 3 bases, with 20 bases between. CDR3 sequence: CASSLTLGDSYYNEQFF. The CDR3 DNA reads as TGTGCCAGTAGTTTGACTCTAGGGGACTCATACTACAATGAGCAGTTCTTC.

This chain connects TRBV5-1 to TRBJ2-1; 7 bases map to TRBD2. Germline lookup yields CDR1 SGHRS and CDR2 YFSETQ. V lost 3 bases to trimming and J lost 6 bases; unmatched junction nucleotides: 15. The CDR3 has 17 residues. The CDR3: CASSWADRDYSPNEQFF. CDR3 coding DNA: TGCGCCAGCAGCTGGGCAGACCGGGACTATTCTCCCAATGAGCAGTTCTTC. Looking up the rest from reference TRBV5-1 and TRBJ2-1 gives the full variable domain: KAGVTQTPRYLIKTRGQQVTLSCSPISGHRSVSWYQQTPGQGLQFLFEYFSETQRNKGNFPGRFSGRQFSNSRSEMNVSTLELGDSALYLCASSWADRDYSPNEQFFGPGTRLTVL.

The J gene is TRBJ2-2, the V gene TRBV25-1, with a tentative D call TRBD1 (6 bases). Trimming shortened V by 4 bases and J by 8 bases, and 17 bases separated the two germline ends. The germline CDR1 and CDR2 sequences are MGHDK and SYGVNS. The CDR3 contains 15 residues. The CDR3 sequence is CASSGYRDSTGELFF. Here the CDR3 DNA reads TGTGCCAGCAGTGGCTACAGGGATAGTACGGGGGAGCTGTTTTTT.

The chain couples TRBV29-1 to TRBJ2-7; unclear D gene. CDR3 length: 12 residues. Germline CDR1 reads SQVTM; CDR2 reads ANQGSEA. V gave up 0 bases and J gave up 4 bases, with 7 bases separating them. The DNA of the CDR3 is TGCAGCGTTGAAGATCCTGGGTACGAGCAGTACTTC. Its protein is CSVEDPGYEQYF.

V usage is TRBV10-3 and J usage is TRBJ2-3, with 8 bases that match TRBD2. V was clipped by 0 bases and J by 2 bases; unmatched bases: 7. Germline values: CDR1 ENHRY, CDR2 SYGVKD. The CDR3 covers 17 residues. The CDR3 DNA follows: TGTGCCATCAGTGAGTCAGGGCGGGGGGTAATCACAGATACGCAGTATTTT. It encodes CAISESGRGVITDTQYF.

The chain uses TRBV9 and TRBJ2-3; D uncertain. The V gene's germline CDR1 is SGDLS and CDR2 YYNGEE. CDR3 length: 16 residues. Trimming pared 0 bases from V and 0 bases from J, leaving 11 bases between. The CDR3 spells CASSVDWKTSTDTQYF. The CDR3, as DNA: TGTGCCAGCAGCGTAGATTGGAAAACTAGCACAGATACGCAGTATTTT.